Given below is one TCR beta chain in context. No antigen is known for it. This CDR3 is 16 amino acids long. V dropped 6 bases and J dropped 6 bases, with 20 bases sitting between them. CDR1 is SNHLY, CDR2 FYNNEI, per germline. PCR amplification relied on 60 Vbeta primers (plus 13 Jbeta primers). Sequenced by immunoSEQ multiplex PCR; TCRdb stores in-frame clones only, minus some. The listing contains some 140,000 clones. The source of the sample is a study of cytomegalovirus exposure and HLA in healthy donors. Overall study context: Researchers previously reported finding just under 120 million unique TCR beta sequences from about 170 million T cells. General study points: Sequencing depth across donors, presence/absence analyses assumed, was roughly uniform. About 150 TCR beta chains were listed as cytomegalovirus-associated.

The chain has TRBV2 and TRBJ2-2, with D tentatively TRBD2 (7 bases). Sequenced sample: PBMCs. The TCR was taken from a woman aged 60-75 years in good health and CMV-seronegative. CDR3 sequence: CASRVTSGGLAGELFF. CDR3 nucleotide sequence: TGTGCCAGCAGAGTCACCTCCGGGGGGCTCGCCGGGGAGCTGTTTTTT.